Presented here are 28 T cell receptor beta chains from one specimen sequenced in a study of blood T cell repertoires in COVID-19. TCRdb's copy holds only in-frame clones and misses some; the assay was immunoSEQ multiplex PCR. Here the sample spans about 180,000 clones, approximately 84% being singletons. The sequenced sample consisted of peripheral blood. The source is a human donor in a cohort sampled during active COVID-19.

This chain connects TRBV12-3 or TRBV12-4 to TRBJ1-2, with a tentative D call TRBD1 (6 bases). Trimming cost V 0 bases and J 4 bases, with 6 bases left between them. The CDR3 runs to 13 residues. In DNA, the CDR3 is TGTGCCAGCAGTTTAGCGGGGGCCTATGGCTACACCTTC. Translating it yields CASSLAGAYGYTF.

The rearrangement joins TRBV30 to TRBJ1-1, with D uncertain. This CDR3 region has 14 residues. V lost 0 bases and J 0 bases, leaving 8 bases between the germline ends. The germline CDR1 and CDR2 sequences are GTSNPN and SVGIG (reference sequence). The DNA for the CDR3 is TGTGCCTGGAGTGTCACCCAGATGAACACTGAAGCTTTCTTT. As protein: CAWSVTQMNTEAFF.

The V and J genes are TRBV10-2 and TRBJ2-5; 11 nucleotides line up with TRBD2. The CDR3 totals 18 residues. V was clipped by 2 bases and J by 3 bases; unmatched bases: 11. Germline loops: CDR1 WSHSY, CDR2 SAAADI. CDR3 region: CASSELLAGGGLEETQYF. CDR3 DNA: TGCGCCAGCAGTGAGCTTCTAGCGGGGGGAGGGTTGGAAGAGACCCAGTACTTC.

The chain joins TRBV28 to TRBJ2-7; TRBD2 might be the D (5 bases). CDR3 size: 12 residues. CDR1 and CDR2 from the germline V gene are MDHEN and SYDVKM. Trimming took 5 bases from V and 3 from J, leaving 8 bases between them. The CDR3 DNA reads as TGTGCCAGCAGTGGACTCGGCTACGAGCAGTACTTC. This translates into CASSGLGYEQYF.

The V and J genes are TRBV6-5 and TRBJ2-5; 7 bases are shared with TRBD2. V was clipped by 2 bases and J by 9 bases; unmatched bases: 3. The CDR3 extends over 12 amino acids. CDR1 and CDR2 from the germline V gene are MNHEY and SVGAGI. CDR3 residues: CASSYGGEAQYF. The CDR3 region has the DNA TGTGCCAGCAGTTACGGGGGGGAGGCCCAGTACTTC.

This chain uses TRBV5-8 with TRBJ1-2; possibly TRBD1 for D (5 bases). CDR3 length equals 12 residues. V lost 5 bases and J lost 5, with 10 bases in between. The germline gives CDR1 SGHTS, CDR2 YDEGEE. Written as DNA, the CDR3 is TGTGCCAGCAGAAGCGACAGTTATGGCTACACCTTC. Its protein is CASRSDSYGYTF.

In its sample, this clone was seen a few times. The chain recombines TRBV5-4 with TRBJ2-1; D is perhaps TRBD2 (5 bases). V was cut by 4 bases and J by 6 bases, with 8 bases left in between. Per the germline V gene, CDR1 is SGHNT and CDR2 is YYREEE (reference sequence). The CDR3 contains 12 residues. CDR3 residues: CASSRRGNEQFF. The CDR3 bases are TGTGCCAGCAGCCGTCGGGGCAATGAGCAGTTCTTC.

The chain combines TRBV5-1 with TRBJ2-1, with TRBD1 identical over 9 bases. V lost 5 bases, J lost 4 bases, and 7 bases stayed unmatched. The CDR3 is made up of 15 amino acids. CDR1 and CDR2 (germline): SGHRS, YFSETQ. Here the CDR3 reads CASSRAGQGYNEQFF. The CDR3 bases are TGCGCCAGCAGTCGGGCGGGACAGGGTTACAATGAGCAGTTCTTC.

A few counts support this clone. CDR3 nucleotides: TGTGCCACCAGCCCTGCCGGGACAGGCCTGAACACTGAAGCTTTCTTT. It translates to CATSPAGTGLNTEAFF. The chain is built from TRBV15 and TRBJ1-1, with 8 positions matching TRBD1. This CDR3 has 16 residues. With V trimmed by 5 bases and J by 0 bases, 8 bases remained unmatched. The V gene's germline CDR1 is LNHNV and CDR2 YYDKDF (reference sequence).

CDR3 region: CASSPGLGNEKLFF. The CDR3, as DNA: TGCGCCAGCAGCCCGGGACTAGGGAATGAAAAACTGTTTTTT. The genes are TRBV10-1 and TRBJ1-4; maybe TRBD1 (5 bases). This CDR3 has 14 residues. Germline CDR1 is WNHNN and CDR2 is SYGVQD (reference sequence). V gave up 6 bases and J gave up 5 bases, with 13 bases separating them.

This chain connects TRBV19 to TRBJ1-1, with TRBD1 identical over 7 bases. Germline loops: CDR1 LNHDA, CDR2 SQIVND (reference sequence). The CDR3 is made up of 14 amino acids. Trimming took 6 bases from V and 0 from J; bases not matched to a gene: 4. In nucleotides, the CDR3 is TGTGCCAGTAGATTGGGACAGCTGAACACTGAAGCTTTCTTT. Translated, it gives CASRLGQLNTEAFF.

The chain joins TRBV7-8 to TRBJ2-7; 7 nucleotides line up with TRBD1. From germline, CDR1 is SGHVS and CDR2 FQNEAQ. The junction had 9 bases not matched to a gene; V was cut back by 4 bases and J by 3 bases. The CDR3 totals 15 residues. CDR3 sequence: CASSSPGTANYEQYF. In DNA form, the CDR3 reads TGTGCCAGCAGCTCGCCGGGGACAGCTAACTACGAGCAGTACTTC.

The chain carries TRBV5-6 and TRBJ1-2, with D possibly being TRBD1 (5 bases). From germline, CDR1 is SGHDT and CDR2 YYEEEE. The CDR3 consists of 14 residues. V lost 4 bases and J 4 bases, leaving 14 bases between the germline ends. The CDR3 is CASSPSGDRYGYTF. CDR3 in DNA: TGTGCCAGCAGCCCCTCGGGGGACCGCTATGGCTACACCTTC.

CDR3: CASRAGGPYEQYF. CDR3 coding DNA: TGTGCCTCGAGGGCGGGGGGGCCATACGAGCAGTACTTC. The chain links TRBV30 to TRBJ2-7, with 9 bases aligning to TRBD2. Germline V gene sequence: CDR1 GTSNPN, CDR2 SVGIG (reference sequence). The V gene end was trimmed by 7 bases and the J gene end by 4 bases; junction bases not matched to a gene: 8. This CDR3 is built from 13 residues.

The chain employs TRBV11-2 and TRBJ2-2, with 12 bases that match TRBD2. The CDR3 runs 16 residues. Losses at the gene ends were 3 bases for V and 7 bases for J; bases not matched to a gene: 6. Germline lookup yields CDR1 SGHAT and CDR2 FQNNGV. CDR3 in amino acids: CASSFPSGGVGGELFF. CDR3 in DNA: TGTGCCAGCAGCTTCCCTAGCGGGGGGGTTGGCGGGGAGCTGTTTTTT.

The chain combines TRBV10-1 with TRBJ2-3; no clear D gene. CDR1 WNHNN and CDR2 SYGVQD come from the germline V gene (reference sequence). Trimming stripped 1 base from V and 2 bases from J, with 4 bases between. The CDR3 consists of 13 residues. Written as DNA, the CDR3 is TGCGCCAGCAGTGAGTTATCCACAGATACGCAGTATTTT. Amino acid sequence: CASSELSTDTQYF.

In its sample, this clone was seen once. At the DNA level, this CDR3 is encoded by other sequences in the same sample as well. The J gene is TRBJ1-5, the V gene TRBV7-2, with a weak D call TRBD1 (5 bases). Trimming pared 6 bases from V and 3 bases from J, leaving 9 bases between. Germline CDR1 is SGHTA and CDR2 is FQGNSA. The CDR3 extends over 13 amino acids. The CDR3 DNA reads TGTGCCAGCAGTTCACAGGTCAATCAGCCCCAGCATTTT. Translation: CASSSQVNQPQHF.

V and J are TRBV5-4 and TRBJ1-2; D remains ambiguous. Germline assignment: CDR1 SGHNT and CDR2 YYREEE (reference sequence). The length of the CDR3 is 14 residues. Trimming took off 1 base at V and 5 bases at J, with 12 bases between the two ends. CDR3 in DNA: TGTGCCAGCAGCTTGTCATTGAGGGTGTATGGCTACACCTTC. It yields the protein CASSLSLRVYGYTF.

V gene TRBV5-1 combines with J gene TRBJ1-1, with D maybe TRBD1 (6 bases). V gave up 3 bases and J gave up 3 bases, with 15 bases separating them. CDR1 and CDR2 from the germline V gene are SGHRS and YFSETQ. CDR3 length equals 15 residues. The CDR3 bases are TGCGCCAGCAGCTCGAGCCCGGGACATTACACTGAAGCTTTCTTT. Translating it yields CASSSSPGHYTEAFF.

This chain links TRBV2 with TRBJ1-5; 8 bases agree with TRBD1. Germline-derived CDR1 and CDR2 are SNHLY and FYNNEI. Trimming took 6 bases from V and 3 from J; bases not matched to a gene: 10. This CDR3 region has 16 residues. The CDR3 coding sequence is TGTGCCAGCAGCGCCCGACAGGGGTGGAACAATCAGCCCCAGCATTTT. It specifies CASSARQGWNNQPQHF.

The rearrangement joins TRBV5-1 to TRBJ1-2; TRBD1 might be the D (6 bases). The V gene lost 4 bases and the J gene lost 6 bases, with 13 bases spanning the gap. CDR3 length: 13 residues. CDR1 is SGHRS, CDR2 YFSETQ, per germline. Here the CDR3 reads CASSADRTHGYTF. For the CDR3, the DNA is TGCGCCAGCAGCGCGGACAGAACACATGGCTACACCTTC.

The chain has TRBV3-1 (or the pseudogene TRBV3-2) and TRBJ2-7; tentatively, D is TRBD2 (6 bases). The germline CDR1 and CDR2 sequences are LGHDT and YNNKEL (reference sequence). The V and J ends lost 7 bases and 6 bases respectively, with 19 bases between them. This CDR3 has 14 residues. The DNA of the CDR3 is TGTGCCAGCAAAGGCGGGGTCGGCACGGGCGAGCAGTACTTC. This encodes CASKGGVGTGEQYF.

This chain connects TRBV10-3 to TRBJ2-2, with D uncertain. CDR1 ENHRY and CDR2 SYGVKD come from the germline V gene. Trimming pared 7 bases from V and 1 base from J, leaving 7 bases between. The CDR3 sequence is 13 residues long. This CDR3 is CAITAGNTGELFF. The CDR3 DNA reads TGTGCCATCACAGCAGGGAACACCGGGGAGCTGTTTTTT.

The V gene is TRBV12-3 or TRBV12-4, the J gene TRBJ2-1; the D gene is possibly TRBD2 (6 bases). V was cut by 2 bases and J by 15 bases, with 14 bases left in between. The CDR3 covers 12 residues. As DNA, the CDR3 is TGTGCCAGCAGTTTAACTCGGGGGACTCGGTTCTTC. Its protein product is CASSLTRGTRFF.

The chain uses TRBV19 and TRBJ1-2; no firm D call. The CDR3 spans 13 residues. The V end lost 5 bases, the J end lost 0 bases, and 7 bases lay between the germline ends. Germline values: CDR1 LNHDA, CDR2 SQIVND (reference sequence). The CDR3 nucleotides read TGTGCCAGTAGTGCCGGGTCTAACTATGGCTACACCTTC. Protein: CASSAGSNYGYTF.

This clone was counted once. V usage is TRBV4-1 and J usage is TRBJ2-7, with 8 bases identical to TRBD1. Germline V lookup: CDR1 MGHRA, CDR2 YSYEKL. With 1 base clipped from V and 3 bases from J, the junction kept 2 bases outside the gene matches. The CDR3 spans 14 residues. CDR3 sequence reads: CASSQVDRGYEQYF. DNA for the CDR3: TGCGCCAGCAGCCAAGTCGACAGGGGCTACGAGCAGTACTTC.

This chain joins TRBV2 and TRBJ2-2; a possible D gene is TRBD1 (5 bases). Germline V gene sequence: CDR1 SNHLY, CDR2 FYNNEI. The CDR3 sequence is 16 residues long. V shed 4 bases and J shed 4 bases, with 16 bases lying between them. The DNA of the CDR3 is TGTGCCAGCAGTGGTTGGTTAGGGGTGACCACCGGGGAGCTGTTTTTT. Its translation: CASSGWLGVTTGELFF.

This chain joins TRBV19 and TRBJ1-1, with TRBD1 as a possible D gene (6 bases). The germline V gene has CDR1 LNHDA and CDR2 SQIVND (reference sequence). The CDR3 is made up of 15 amino acids. Trimming pared 0 bases from V and 5 bases from J, leaving 13 bases between. CDR3 protein: CASSIDTGGRTEAFF. In nucleotides, the CDR3 is TGTGCCAGTAGTATAGATACGGGGGGCAGGACTGAAGCTTTCTTT.